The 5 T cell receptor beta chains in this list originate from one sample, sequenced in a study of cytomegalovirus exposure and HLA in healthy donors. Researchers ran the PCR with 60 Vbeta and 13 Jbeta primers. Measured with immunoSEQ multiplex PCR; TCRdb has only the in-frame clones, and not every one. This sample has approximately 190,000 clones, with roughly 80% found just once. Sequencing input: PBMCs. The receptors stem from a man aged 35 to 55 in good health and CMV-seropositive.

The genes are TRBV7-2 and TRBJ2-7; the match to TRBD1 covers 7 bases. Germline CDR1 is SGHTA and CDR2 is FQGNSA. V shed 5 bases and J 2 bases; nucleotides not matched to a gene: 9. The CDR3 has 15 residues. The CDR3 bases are TGTGCCAGCAGCCCCTGGACAGGCTCAACCTACGAGCAGTACTTC. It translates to CASSPWTGSTYEQYF. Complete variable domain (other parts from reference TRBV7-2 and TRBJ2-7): GAGVSQSPSNKVTEKGKDVELRCDPISGHTALYWYRQSLGQGLEFLIYFQGNSAPDKSGLPSDRFSAERTGGSVSTLTIQRTQQEDSAVYLCASSPWTGSTYEQYFGPGTRLTVT.

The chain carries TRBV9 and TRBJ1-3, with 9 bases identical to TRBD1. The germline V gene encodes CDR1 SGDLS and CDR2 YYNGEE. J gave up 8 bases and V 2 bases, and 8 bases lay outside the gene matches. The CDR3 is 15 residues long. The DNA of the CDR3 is TGTGCCAGCAGCGTTCTTGGACAGGGGAGGGACACCATATATTTT. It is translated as CASSVLGQGRDTIYF.

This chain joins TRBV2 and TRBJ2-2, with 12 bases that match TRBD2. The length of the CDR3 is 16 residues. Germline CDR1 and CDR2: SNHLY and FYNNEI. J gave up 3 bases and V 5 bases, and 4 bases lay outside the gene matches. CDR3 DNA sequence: TGTGCCAGCAGTATCCTAGCGGGGGGGGACACCGGGGAGCTGTTTTTT. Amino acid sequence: CASSILAGGDTGELFF.

CDR3 in amino acids: CASSPGTGEYEQYF. CDR3 nucleotides: TGTGCCAGCAGCCCCGGGACAGGGGAGTACGAGCAGTACTTC. This chain links TRBV13 with TRBJ2-7; 10 positions match TRBD1. V was clipped by 5 bases and J by 4 bases; unmatched bases: 5. CDR1 and CDR2 from the germline V gene are PRHDT and FYEKMQ (reference sequence). CDR3 length: 14 residues.

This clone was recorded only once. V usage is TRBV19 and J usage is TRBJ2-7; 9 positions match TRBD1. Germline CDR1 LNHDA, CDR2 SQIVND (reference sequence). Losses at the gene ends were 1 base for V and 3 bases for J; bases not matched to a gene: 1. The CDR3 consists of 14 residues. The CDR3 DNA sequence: TGTGCCAGTAGTATAGCGGACAGGGGCTACGAGCAGTACTTC. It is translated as CASSIADRGYEQYF.